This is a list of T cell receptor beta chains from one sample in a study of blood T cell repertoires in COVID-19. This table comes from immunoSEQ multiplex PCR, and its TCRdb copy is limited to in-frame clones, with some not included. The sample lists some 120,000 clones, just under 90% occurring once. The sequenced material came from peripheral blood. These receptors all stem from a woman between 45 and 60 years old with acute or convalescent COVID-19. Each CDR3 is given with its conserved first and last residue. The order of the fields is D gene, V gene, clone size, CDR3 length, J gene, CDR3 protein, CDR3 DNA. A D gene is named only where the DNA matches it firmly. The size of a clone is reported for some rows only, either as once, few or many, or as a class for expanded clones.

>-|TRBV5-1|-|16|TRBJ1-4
CASSASTGSSNEKLFF
TGCGCCAGCAGCGCATCGACAGGTTCTAGTAATGAAAAACTGTTTTTT
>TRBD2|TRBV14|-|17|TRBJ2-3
CASSQVRAGGPADTQYF
TGTGCCAGCAGCCAAGTAAGGGCGGGGGGGCCCGCAGATACGCAGTATTTT
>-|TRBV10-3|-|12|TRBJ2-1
CAISPGYNEQFF
TGTGCCATCAGCCCGGGCTACAATGAGCAGTTCTTC
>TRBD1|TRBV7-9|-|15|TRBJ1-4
CASSYGQGVDEKLFF
TGTGCCAGCAGTTACGGACAGGGCGTTGATGAAAAACTGTTTTTT
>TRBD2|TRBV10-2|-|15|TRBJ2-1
CASSESRGGNNEQFF
TGCGCCAGCAGTGAGTCGCGGGGGGGTAACAATGAGCAGTTCTTC
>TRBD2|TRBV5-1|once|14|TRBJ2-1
CASSLALAGVEQFF
TGCGCCAGCAGCTTGGCGCTAGCGGGAGTTGAGCAGTTCTTC
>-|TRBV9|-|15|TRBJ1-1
CASSGGTPLNTEAFF
TGTGCCAGCAGCGGAGGGACACCTTTGAACACTGAAGCTTTCTTT
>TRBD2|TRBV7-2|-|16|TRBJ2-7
CASSPGTSGSADEQYF
TGTGCCAGCAGCCCCGGGACTAGCGGGAGCGCAGACGAGCAGTACTTC
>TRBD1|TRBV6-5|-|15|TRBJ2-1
CASSPGQGRIIEQFF
TGTGCCAGCAGTCCCGGACAGGGGAGGATAATTGAGCAGTTCTTC
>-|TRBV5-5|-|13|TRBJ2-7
CASSLVGTREQYF
TGTGCCAGCAGCTTGGTTGGTACGAGGGAGCAGTACTTC
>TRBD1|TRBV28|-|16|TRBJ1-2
CASRLPQDRGNYGYTF
TGTGCCAGCAGGCTACCCCAGGACAGGGGTAACTATGGCTACACCTTC
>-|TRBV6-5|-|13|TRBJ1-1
CASSLSGWTEAFF
TGTGCCAGCAGTCTAAGCGGTTGGACTGAAGCTTTCTTT
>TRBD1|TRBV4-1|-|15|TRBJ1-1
CASSPVGQGNTEAFF
TGCGCCAGCAGCCCCGTCGGACAGGGGAACACTGAAGCTTTCTTT
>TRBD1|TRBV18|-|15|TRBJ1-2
CASSQPPDRGHGYTF
TGTGCCAGCTCACAGCCCCCGGACAGGGGGCATGGCTACACCTTC
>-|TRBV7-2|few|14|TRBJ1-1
CASSLEGQGPEAFF
TGTGCCAGCAGCTTAGAGGGGCAGGGGCCCGAGGCTTTCTTT
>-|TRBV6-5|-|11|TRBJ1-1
CASSYSSEAFF
TGTGCCAGCAGTTACTCCTCTGAAGCTTTCTTT
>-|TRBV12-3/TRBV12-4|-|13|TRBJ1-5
CASRRSNNQPQHF
TGTGCCAGCAGGAGGAGTAACAATCAGCCCCAGCATTTT
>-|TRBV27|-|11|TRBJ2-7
CASSDGSEQYF
TGTGCCAGCAGTGACGGGAGTGAGCAGTACTTC
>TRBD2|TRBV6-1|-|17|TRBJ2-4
CASSATFTSGRGNIQYF
TGTGCCAGCAGTGCGACCTTTACTAGCGGGAGGGGGAACATTCAGTACTTC
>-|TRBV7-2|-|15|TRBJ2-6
CASSLSGAGANVLTF
TGTGCCAGCAGCTTATCCGGAGCTGGGGCCAACGTCCTGACTTTC
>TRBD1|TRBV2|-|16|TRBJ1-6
CASSEFRQGRNSPLHF
TGTGCCAGCAGTGAATTTCGACAGGGGCGGAATTCACCCCTCCACTTT
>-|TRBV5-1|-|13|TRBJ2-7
CASSLDRVHEQYF
TGCGCCAGCAGCTTGGACAGGGTGCACGAGCAGTACTTC
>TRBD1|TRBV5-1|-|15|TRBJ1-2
CASSTLGQGGYGYTF
TGCGCCAGCAGCACACTCGGACAGGGCGGCTATGGCTACACCTTC
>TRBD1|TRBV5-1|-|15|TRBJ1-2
CASSLAPGGNYGYTF
TGCGCCAGCAGCTTGGCCCCAGGGGGCAACTATGGCTACACCTTC
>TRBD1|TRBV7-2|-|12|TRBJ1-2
CATGQGGRSYTF
TGTGCCACCGGACAGGGAGGTAGGAGCTACACCTTC
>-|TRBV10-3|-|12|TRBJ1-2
CAIRAGKGGYTF
TGTGCCATCAGGGCAGGGAAGGGTGGCTACACCTTC
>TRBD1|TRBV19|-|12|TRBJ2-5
CASGDRDETQYF
TGTGCCAGTGGGGACAGAGATGAGACCCAGTACTTC
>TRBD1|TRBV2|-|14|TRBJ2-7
CASSGQGAPYEQYF
TGTGCCAGCAGCGGACAGGGGGCTCCCTACGAGCAGTACTTC
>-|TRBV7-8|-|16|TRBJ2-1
CASSLERQTTYNEQFF
TGTGCCAGCAGCTTAGAGAGACAGACCACCTACAATGAGCAGTTCTTC
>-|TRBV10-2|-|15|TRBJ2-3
CASSTSGGSRDTQYF
TGCGCCAGCTCGACAAGTGGGGGGAGCAGAGATACGCAGTATTTT
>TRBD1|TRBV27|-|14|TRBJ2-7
CASSLSRGQYEQYF
TGTGCCAGCAGTTTAAGCAGGGGGCAATACGAGCAGTACTTC